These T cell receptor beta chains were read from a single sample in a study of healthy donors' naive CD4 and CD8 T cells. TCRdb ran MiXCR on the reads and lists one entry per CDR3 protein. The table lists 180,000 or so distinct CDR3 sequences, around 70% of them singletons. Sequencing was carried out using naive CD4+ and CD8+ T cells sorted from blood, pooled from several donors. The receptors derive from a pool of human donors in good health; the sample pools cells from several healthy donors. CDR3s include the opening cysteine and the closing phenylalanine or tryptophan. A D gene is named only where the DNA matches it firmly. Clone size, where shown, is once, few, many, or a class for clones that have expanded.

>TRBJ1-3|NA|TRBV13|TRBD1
CASSFRQGDFGNTIYF
TGTGCCAGCAGCTTTCGACAGGGAGATTTTGGAAACACCATATATTTT
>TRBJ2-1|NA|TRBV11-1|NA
CASRKGWAENNEQFF
TGTGCCAGCCGAAAGGGGTGGGCAGAAAACAATGAGCAGTTCTTC
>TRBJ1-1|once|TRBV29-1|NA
CSAPGRGGTEAFF
TGCAGCGCACCCGGGCGAGGTGGCACTGAAGCTTTCTTT
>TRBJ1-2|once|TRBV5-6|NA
CASSSGGDIDYGYTF
TGTGCCAGCAGCTCAGGTGGGGACATCGACTATGGCTACACCTTC
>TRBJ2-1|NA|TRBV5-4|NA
CASSLGWGSYNEQFF
TGTGCCAGCAGCTTGGGTTGGGGCTCCTACAATGAGCAGTTCTTC
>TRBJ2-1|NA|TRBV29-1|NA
CSVASSPYNEQFF
TGCAGCGTTGCTAGCAGCCCCTACAATGAGCAGTTCTTC
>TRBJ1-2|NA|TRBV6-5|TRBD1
CASSLRDRGYYGYTF
TGTGCCAGCAGCCTCCGGGACAGGGGCTACTATGGCTACACCTTC
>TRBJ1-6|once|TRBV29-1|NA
CNQTRGNSPLHF
TGCAACCAGACCCGGGGTAATTCACCCCTCCACTTT
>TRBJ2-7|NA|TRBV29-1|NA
CSVAPGTYEQYF
TGCAGCGTTGCCCCCGGAACCTACGAGCAGTACTTC
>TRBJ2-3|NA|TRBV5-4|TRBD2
CASTTSGSTDTQYF
TGTGCCAGCACCACTAGCGGGAGCACAGATACGCAGTATTTT
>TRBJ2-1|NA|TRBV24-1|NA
CATSDLRQGGNEQFF
TGTGCCACCAGTGATTTGAGGCAGGGTGGGAATGAGCAGTTCTTC
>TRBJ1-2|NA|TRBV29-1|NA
CSVGKGDGGYTF
TGCAGCGTTGGTAAGGGAGACGGTGGCTACACCTTC
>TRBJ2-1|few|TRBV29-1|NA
CSVEVGLAGRRNEQFF
TGCAGCGTTGAAGTAGGGTTGGCAGGGAGGAGGAATGAGCAGTTCTTC
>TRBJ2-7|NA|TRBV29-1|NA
CSVRDPYEQYF
TGCAGCGTTCGAGATCCCTACGAGCAGTACTTC
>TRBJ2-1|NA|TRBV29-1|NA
CSVGFGVSYNEQFF
TGCAGCGTTGGGTTCGGTGTCTCCTACAATGAGCAGTTCTTC
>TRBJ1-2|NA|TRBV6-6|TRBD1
CASNNRGLSGYTF
TGTGCCAGCAATAACAGGGGGCTTTCTGGCTACACCTTC
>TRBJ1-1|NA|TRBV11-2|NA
CASSLGWGLDTEAFF
TGTGCCAGCAGCTTAGGGTGGGGACTCGACACTGAAGCTTTCTTT
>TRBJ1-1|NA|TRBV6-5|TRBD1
CASSYSMEGAKNTEAFF
TGTGCCAGCAGTTACTCGATGGAGGGGGCTAAGAACACTGAAGCTTTCTTT
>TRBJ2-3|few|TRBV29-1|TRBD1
CSVPGTGLTDTQYF
TGCAGCGTTCCGGGGACAGGGCTCACAGATACGCAGTATTTT
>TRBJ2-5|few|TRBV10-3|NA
CAISEGQQETQYF
TGTGCCATCAGTGAGGGTCAGCAAGAGACCCAGTACTTC
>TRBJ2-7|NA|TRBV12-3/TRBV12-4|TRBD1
CASSFGTGGQEREQYF
TGTGCCAGCAGTTTCGGGACAGGGGGCCAGGAGAGGGAGCAGTACTTC
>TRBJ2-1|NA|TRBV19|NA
CASSNSATSSYNEQFF
TGTGCCAGTAGCAATAGCGCGACCTCATCCTACAATGAGCAGTTCTTC
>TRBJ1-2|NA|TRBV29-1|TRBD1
CSDKTGDRGYTF
TGCAGCGATAAGACAGGGGATCGAGGCTACACCTTC
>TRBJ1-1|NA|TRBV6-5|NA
CASTQTEMNTEAFF
TGTGCCAGCACTCAGACAGAGATGAACACTGAAGCTTTCTTT
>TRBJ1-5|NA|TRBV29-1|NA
CSVQGTGNQPQHF
TGCAGCGTGCAGGGGACGGGCAATCAGCCCCAGCATTTT
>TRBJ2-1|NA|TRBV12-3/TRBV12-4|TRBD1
CASSLETGTSYNEQFF
TGTGCCAGCAGTTTAGAGACAGGGACCTCCTACAATGAGCAGTTCTTC